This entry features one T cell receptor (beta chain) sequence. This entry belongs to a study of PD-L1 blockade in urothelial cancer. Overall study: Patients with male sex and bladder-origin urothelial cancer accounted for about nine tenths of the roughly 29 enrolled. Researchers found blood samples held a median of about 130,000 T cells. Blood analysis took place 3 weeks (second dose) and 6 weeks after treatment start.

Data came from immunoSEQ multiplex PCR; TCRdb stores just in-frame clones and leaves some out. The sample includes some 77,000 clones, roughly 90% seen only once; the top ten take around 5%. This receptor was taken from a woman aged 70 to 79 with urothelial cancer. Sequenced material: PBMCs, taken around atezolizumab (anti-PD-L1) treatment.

The CDR3 nucleotides read TGCGCCAGCAGCTTGGGGACCAGGGGACCCCATGGCTACACCTTC. Translation: CASSLGTRGPHGYTF. The genes are TRBV5-1 and TRBJ1-2, with D perhaps matching TRBD1 (6 bases). V was pared by 0 bases and J by 6 bases, with 15 bases between. Germline assignment: CDR1 SGHRS and CDR2 YFSETQ. CDR3 length equals 15 residues.